These 18 T cell receptor beta chains were sequenced from one sample in a study of cytomegalovirus exposure and HLA in healthy donors. Clones were read by immunoSEQ multiplex PCR, and TCRdb kept only the in-frame ones, dropping some. The table lists 250,000 or so clones, 90% of them singletons. Sequences were obtained from PBMCs. Receptors originate from a woman aged 18-35 years in good health and CMV-seronegative.

This chain joins TRBV4-1 and TRBJ2-2, with 7 bases that match TRBD1. Germline CDR1 MGHRA, CDR2 YSYEKL. The CDR3 has 15 amino acids. After removal of 2 bases from V and 6 bases from J, the junction contained 6 bases not matched to a gene. The CDR3, as DNA: TGCGCCAGCAGCCAACCGCACAGGGGTTCCGGGGAGCTGTTTTTT. Encoded protein: CASSQPHRGSGELFF.

The chain recombines TRBV19 with TRBJ1-2, with D unresolved. Germline V gene sequence: CDR1 LNHDA, CDR2 SQIVND (reference sequence). Trimming took 7 bases from V and 4 from J, leaving 16 bases between them. The CDR3 consists of 14 residues. Here the CDR3 DNA reads TGTGCCAGTATCCCCCGGGAGTCACTCTATGGCTACACCTTC. It encodes CASIPRESLYGYTF.

This rearrangement joins TRBV27 to TRBJ1-6, with D perhaps matching TRBD1 (5 bases). CDR1 MNHEY and CDR2 SMNVEV come from the germline V gene (reference sequence). V shed 9 bases and J shed 8 bases, with 20 bases lying between them. The CDR3 is 15 amino acids. The CDR3, as DNA: TGTGCCAGTAGTGATGGGCAGGGCCGTTATTCACCCCTCCACTTT. Amino acids: CASSDGQGRYSPLHF.

The chain carries TRBV10-2 and TRBJ1-2; D gene uncertain. CDR1 and CDR2 from the germline V gene are WSHSY and SAAADI. There are 14 residues in the CDR3. V was cut by 0 bases and J by 0 bases, with 5 bases left in between. CDR3 bases: TGCGCCAGCAGTGAGTCGTCAGCTAACTATGGCTACACCTTC. As protein: CASSESSANYGYTF.

The chain couples TRBV6-5 to TRBJ1-2, with TRBD1 matching over 8 bases. The V segment lost 6 bases and the J segment 5 bases; nucleotides outside the gene matches: 5. This CDR3 spans 13 amino acids. CDR1 and CDR2 (germline): MNHEY, SVGAGI. CDR3 sequence: CASRPQGVYGYTF. CDR3 nucleotide sequence: TGTGCCAGCAGACCACAGGGGGTTTATGGCTACACCTTC.

The J gene is TRBJ1-2, the V gene TRBV28; D ambiguous. Trimming took off 2 bases at V and 14 bases at J, with 15 bases between the two ends. CDR1 is MDHEN and CDR2 is SYDVKM in the germline V gene. The CDR3 has 12 residues. CDR3 sequence (DNA): TGTGCCAGCAGTTTACCAGTTATCCATCAGACCTTC. Translated, it gives CASSLPVIHQTF.

This clone was found once. The chain joins TRBV30 to TRBJ1-2, with 7 positions matching TRBD1. After removal of 1 base from V and 5 bases from J, the junction contained 4 bases not matched to a gene. Germline loops: CDR1 GTSNPN, CDR2 SVGIG (reference sequence). The CDR3 contains 13 residues. CDR3 nucleotides: TGTGCCTGGAGTGGCAGGGGGAATTATGGCTACACCTTC. Protein sequence: CAWSGRGNYGYTF.

This chain connects TRBV9 to TRBJ1-1, with 9 nucleotides matching TRBD1. The CDR3 spans 14 residues. The ends lost 2 bases at V and 6 bases at J; junction bases unmatched: 5. Germline V gives CDR1 SGDLS, CDR2 YYNGEE. CDR3 in amino acids: CASSVLDRGAEAFF. The CDR3 region has the DNA TGTGCCAGCAGCGTGTTGGACAGGGGCGCTGAAGCTTTCTTT.

The rearrangement joins TRBV7-8 to TRBJ2-7; 8 bases align to TRBD2. The CDR3 consists of 15 residues. With 1 base clipped from V and 0 bases from J, the junction kept 2 bases outside the gene matches. Germline CDR1 is SGHVS and CDR2 is FQNEAQ. The CDR3 bases are TGTGCCAGCAGCTTAGTAGCGGGAAGCTCCTACGAGCAGTACTTC. Translated: CASSLVAGSSYEQYF.

This CDR3 reads CASKGGTGGYEQYV. CDR3 DNA: TGTGCCAGCAAAGGTGGGACAGGGGGATACGAGCAGTACGTC. The chain carries TRBV28 and TRBJ2-7; 11 nucleotides align to TRBD1. Germline loops: CDR1 MDHEN, CDR2 SYDVKM. Trimming cost V 7 bases and J 4 bases; bases outside gene matches: 6. CDR3 length: 14 residues.

The V and J genes are TRBV5-4 and TRBJ2-7; 9 bases map to TRBD1. Germline CDR1 reads SGHNT; CDR2 reads YYREEE (reference sequence). This CDR3 is 16 amino acids long. V dropped 4 bases and J dropped 4; count of bases not matched to a gene: 12. The CDR3 sequence is CASSRHTGGEGYEQYF. The CDR3 coding sequence is TGTGCCAGCAGCCGTCACACAGGGGGCGAGGGGTACGAGCAGTACTTC.

This clone occurred once. The chain links TRBV27 to TRBJ2-7; 11 nucleotides match TRBD1. This CDR3 is built from 13 residues. J gave up 5 bases and V 4 bases, and 1 base lay outside the gene matches. Germline V gene sequence: CDR1 MNHEY, CDR2 SMNVEV (reference sequence). The CDR3 protein is CASSWDRGNEQYF. In nucleotides, the CDR3 is TGTGCCAGCAGTTGGGACAGGGGGAACGAGCAGTACTTC.

The chain has TRBV5-6 and TRBJ2-7; the match to TRBD2 covers 14 bases. The CDR3 is 16 residues long. Germline trimming cut 4 bases from V and 4 bases from J; bases unmatched to any gene: 7. Germline V gives CDR1 SGHDT, CDR2 YYEEEE. The CDR3 here is CASSGLGLAGVYEQYV. CDR3 DNA sequence: TGTGCCAGCAGCGGACTGGGACTAGCGGGGGTTTACGAGCAGTACGTC.

The V call is TRBV5-4, the J call TRBJ1-2, with 7 bases identical to TRBD1. CDR1 and CDR2 from the germline V gene are SGHNT and YYREEE (reference sequence). J gave up 4 bases and V 1 base, and 7 bases lay outside the gene matches. CDR3 length: 15 residues. CDR3 DNA sequence: TGTGCCAGCAGCTTGCCCGCCGGGACAGCCTATGGCTACACCTTC. Its protein product is CASSLPAGTAYGYTF.

This clone has a single count. V and J are TRBV9 and TRBJ2-1; D gene ambiguous. The CDR3 has 13 amino acids. Trimming shortened V by 0 bases and J by 4 bases, and 5 bases separated the two germline ends. Germline CDR1 is SGDLS and CDR2 is YYNGEE. The CDR3 bases are TGTGCCAGCAGCGTAGCTATATACAATGAGCAGTTCTTC. Translation: CASSVAIYNEQFF.

This clone was observed once. The chain joins TRBV21-1 to TRBJ1-5; the D segment call TRBD1 is taken from the table without a DNA check. TRBV21-1 is termed a pseudogene. This CDR3 region has 18 residues. CDR3 protein: CASSKERDSKAGYQPQHF. As DNA, the CDR3 is TGTGCCAGCAGCAAAGAGAGGGACAGTAAGGCTGGGTATCAGCCCCAGCATTTT.

The V gene is TRBV6-4, the J gene TRBJ1-5; 11 bases line up with TRBD1. This CDR3 comprises 14 residues. Per germline, CDR1 MRHNA and CDR2 SNTAGT. V shed 3 bases, J shed 6 bases, and the junction held 1 base outside the gene matches. The CDR3 DNA follows: TGTGCCAGCAGTGATGGGACAGGGGGTCAGCCCCAGCATTTT. Protein product: CASSDGTGGQPQHF.

CDR3: CASSPGLAGGRQETQYF. For the CDR3, the DNA is TGCGCCAGCAGTCCGGGACTAGCGGGGGGACGACAAGAGACCCAGTACTTC. This sequence joins TRBV10-1 and TRBJ2-5, with 15 bases aligning to TRBD2. The germline V gene has CDR1 WNHNN and CDR2 SYGVQD (reference sequence). Trimming removed 5 bases from V and 2 bases from J; junction bases left unmatched: 6. The CDR3 totals 17 residues.